What follows are 14 T cell receptor beta chains derived from one specimen sequenced in a study of TIL therapy for anti-PD-1-resistant metastatic lung cancer. Time point described: pre-treatment sample, taken before nivolumab and TIL therapy. The immunoSEQ assay was v3. Sequenced by immunoSEQ multiplex PCR; TCRdb stores in-frame clones only, minus some. This table has about 49,000 clones, 79% appearing once. The specimen comprised blood, sampled at baseline. These TCRs come from a man aged 70-80 years with non-small cell lung cancer.

The chain links TRBV9 to TRBJ2-7, with TRBD1 matching 7 bases. CDR3 size: 13 residues. CDR1 and CDR2 from the germline V gene are SGDLS and YYNGEE. V dropped 7 bases and J dropped 2; count of bases not matched to a gene: 6. CDR3 DNA: TGTGCCAGCGAAAGGGACAGACCCTACGAGCAGTACTTC. It is translated as CASERDRPYEQYF.

This clone has more than one count but fewer than ten. The rearrangement joins TRBV27 to TRBJ2-7; possibly TRBD2 for D (5 bases). The CDR3 totals 17 residues. Trimming pared 5 bases from V and 0 bases from J, leaving 20 bases between. Germline V gives CDR1 MNHEY, CDR2 SMNVEV (reference sequence). The DNA for the CDR3 is TGTGCCAGCAGTCCGTCCCGGGTGCGGGTTTCCTCCTACGAGCAGTACTTC. It encodes CASSPSRVRVSSYEQYF.

Only one count was recorded for this clone. The chain uses TRBV29-1 and TRBJ1-4; tentative D call: TRBD1 (5 bases). Looked up from germline, CDR1 is SQVTM and CDR2 is ANQGSEA. V was cut by 7 bases and J by 5 bases, with 11 bases left in between. The CDR3 runs 12 residues. CDR3 nucleotides: TGCAGCGCCCATGGGGGAAATGAAAAACTGTTTTTT. The encoded protein is CSAHGGNEKLFF.

This rearrangement joins TRBV7-6 to TRBJ1-1; D gene ambiguous. Germline values: CDR1 SGHVS, CDR2 FNYEAQ. Trimming removed 1 base at V and 5 bases at J, with 11 bases between. The CDR3 is 14 residues long. Written as DNA, the CDR3 is TGTGCCAGCAGCTTAGTGGGTCGAGATACTGAAGCTTTCTTT. Translated: CASSLVGRDTEAFF.

The table lists this clone with a few counts. This rearrangement joins TRBV7-3 to TRBJ2-5, with D unclear. There are 13 residues in the CDR3. Trimming pared 1 base from V and 5 bases from J, leaving 8 bases between. Germline CDR1 and CDR2: SGHTA and FQGTGA. The CDR3 spells CASSLMPRETQYF. The CDR3 DNA sequence: TGTGCCAGCAGCTTAATGCCGCGGGAGACCCAGTACTTC.

This clone has a handful of counts. CDR3 bases: TGTGCCAGCAGGGAGGGTTATGGCTACACCTTC. Its translation is CASREGYGYTF. V is TRBV27 and J is TRBJ1-2, with D unclear. Germline-derived CDR1 and CDR2 are MNHEY and SMNVEV (reference sequence). V was pared by 6 bases and J by 5 bases, with 7 bases between. This CDR3 is built from 11 residues.

V gene TRBV11-2 combines with J gene TRBJ2-5, with D maybe TRBD1 (6 bases). The length of the CDR3 is 17 residues. The germline V and J ends were trimmed by 6 bases and 4 bases, with 24 bases remaining between them. Germline V gene lookup returns CDR1 SGHAT and CDR2 FQNNGV. CDR3 DNA sequence: TGTGCCAGCAGTCCCCTTGGTGGACAGCTTTTTGGAGAGACCCAGTACTTC. It translates to CASSPLGGQLFGETQYF.

The chain is built from TRBV7-3 and TRBJ2-1; 10 bases match TRBD2. Germline V gives CDR1 SGHTA, CDR2 FQGTGA. J gave up 10 bases and V 5 bases, and 14 bases lay outside the gene matches. CDR3 size: 16 residues. The CDR3 spells CASSPKAGGPFREQFF. For the CDR3, the DNA is TGTGCCAGCAGCCCAAAAGCGGGAGGGCCGTTTAGGGAGCAGTTCTTC.

In this sample, this clone turned up a few times. The chain couples TRBV28 to TRBJ1-5; D not resolved. The germline gives CDR1 MDHEN, CDR2 SYDVKM. CDR3 size: 16 residues. The V gene lost 7 bases and the J gene lost 4 bases, with 20 bases spanning the gap. This chain's CDR3 is CASTQAGVGINQPQHF. Here the CDR3 DNA reads TGTGCCAGCACCCAGGCCGGGGTAGGGATAAATCAGCCCCAGCATTTT.

The chain has TRBV12-2 and TRBJ2-2; the D call of TRBD2 is as the table states it, not checked on the DNA. TRBV12-2 is a pseudogene locus. This CDR3 region has 19 residues. The CDR3 reads CASRSGTTSGRPNTGELFF. The CDR3 bases are TGTGCAAGTCGCTCTGGAACGACTAGCGGGAGACCGAACACCGGGGAGCTGTTTTTT.

CDR3 bases: TGTGCCAGCAGTGACCTGTCAGCTGAAGCTTTCTTT. Translation: CASSDLSAEAFF. J is TRBJ1-1 and V is TRBV2; no reliable D call. Between the trimmed V and J ends, which lost 3 bases and 6 bases, there was a span of 8 bases. The CDR3 contains 12 residues. CDR1 is SNHLY, CDR2 FYNNEI, per germline.

With respect to this clone: This sample also contains other DNA sequences that code for the same CDR3. The V and J genes are TRBV5-1 and TRBJ2-7; the D gene is possibly TRBD2 (5 bases). Germline V gene sequence: CDR1 SGHRS, CDR2 YFSETQ. V shed 3 bases and J shed 2 bases, with 6 bases lying between them. The CDR3 runs 12 residues. The DNA for the CDR3 is TGCGCCAGCAGCTCCGGGGCCTACGAGCAGTACTTC. It translates to CASSSGAYEQYF.

The chain combines TRBV7-9 with TRBJ2-7; no firm D call. Germline values: CDR1 SEHNR, CDR2 FQNEAQ (reference sequence). Trimming shortened V by 1 base and J by 3 bases, and 7 bases separated the two germline ends. CDR3 length: 13 residues. The CDR3 DNA follows: TGTGCCAGCAGCTTAGGGCTGTTCTACGAGCAGTACTTC. Translated, it gives CASSLGLFYEQYF.

This clone has a handful of counts. J is TRBJ2-3 and V is TRBV10-1; TRBD2 matches at 8 bases. This CDR3 region has 17 residues. Germline values: CDR1 WNHNN, CDR2 SYGVQD (reference sequence). The V and J ends lost 0 bases and 2 bases, in that order; junction bases with no gene match: 7. CDR3 protein: CASSESTLREVTDTQYF. DNA for the CDR3: TGCGCCAGCAGTGAGTCGACTCTGCGGGAGGTCACAGATACGCAGTATTTT.